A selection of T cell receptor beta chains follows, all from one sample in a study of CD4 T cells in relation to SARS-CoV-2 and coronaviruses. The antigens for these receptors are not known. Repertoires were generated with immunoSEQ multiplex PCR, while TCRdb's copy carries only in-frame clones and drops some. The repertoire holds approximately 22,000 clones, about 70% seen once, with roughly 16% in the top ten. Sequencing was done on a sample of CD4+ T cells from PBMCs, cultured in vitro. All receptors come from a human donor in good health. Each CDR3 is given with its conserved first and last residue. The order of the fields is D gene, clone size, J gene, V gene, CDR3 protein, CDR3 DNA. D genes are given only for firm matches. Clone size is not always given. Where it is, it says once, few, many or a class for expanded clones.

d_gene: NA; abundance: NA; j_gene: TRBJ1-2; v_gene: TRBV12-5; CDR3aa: CASGLREAAVRGYTF; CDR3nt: TGTGCTAGTGGCCTGCGAGAGGCCGCCGTCAGGGGCTACACCTTC
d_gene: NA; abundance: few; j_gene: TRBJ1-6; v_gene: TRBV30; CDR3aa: CAWMGVDIRESPLHF; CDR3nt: TGTGCCTGGATGGGGGTCGACATTCGCGAATCACCCCTCCACTTT
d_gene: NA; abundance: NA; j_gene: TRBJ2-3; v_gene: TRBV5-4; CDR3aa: CASSFWTQDTQYF; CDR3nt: TGTGCCAGCAGCTTTTGGACTCAAGATACGCAGTATTTT
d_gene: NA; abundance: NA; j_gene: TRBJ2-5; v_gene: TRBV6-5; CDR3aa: CASAQETQYF; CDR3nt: TGTGCCAGCGCTCAAGAGACCCAGTACTTC
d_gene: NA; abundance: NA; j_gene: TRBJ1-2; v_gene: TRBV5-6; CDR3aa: CASSLMASYGYTF; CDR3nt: TGTGCCAGCAGCTTAATGGCTAGCTATGGCTACACCTTC
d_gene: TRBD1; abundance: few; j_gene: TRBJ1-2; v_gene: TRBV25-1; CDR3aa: CASSVGDRLGYTF; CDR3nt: TGTGCCAGCAGTGTAGGGGACAGGCTCGGCTACACCTTC
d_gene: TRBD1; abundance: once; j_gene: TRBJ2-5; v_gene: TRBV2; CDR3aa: CASSMDRGPQETQYF; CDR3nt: TGTGCCAGCAGCATGGACAGGGGGCCACAAGAGACCCAGTACTTC
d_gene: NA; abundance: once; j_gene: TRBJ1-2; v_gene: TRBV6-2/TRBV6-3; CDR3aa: CASSLGRKYGYTF; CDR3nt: TGTGCCAGCAGCCTAGGACGGAAATATGGCTACACCTTC
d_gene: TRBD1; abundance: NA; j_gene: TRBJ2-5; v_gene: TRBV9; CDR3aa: CASSRTGGKETQYF; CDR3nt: TGTGCCAGCAGCCGTACAGGGGGGAAAGAGACCCAGTACTTC
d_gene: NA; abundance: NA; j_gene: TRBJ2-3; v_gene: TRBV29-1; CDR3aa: CSVEMGDTQYF; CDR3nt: TGCAGCGTTGAGATGGGAGATACGCAGTATTTT
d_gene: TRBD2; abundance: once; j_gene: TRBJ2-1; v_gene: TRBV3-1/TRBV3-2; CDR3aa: CASSPPRGRMVNEQFF; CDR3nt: TGTGCCAGCAGCCCCCCCCGCGGGAGGATGGTCAATGAGCAGTTCTTC
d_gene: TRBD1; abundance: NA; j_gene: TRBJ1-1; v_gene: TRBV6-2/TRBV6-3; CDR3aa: CASSYRTSGGETEAFF; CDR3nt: TGTGCCAGCAGTTACCGGACCTCAGGGGGCGAAACTGAAGCTTTCTTT
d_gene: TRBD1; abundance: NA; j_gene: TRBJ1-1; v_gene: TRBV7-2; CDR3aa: CASSLQGGADTEAFF; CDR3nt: TGTGCCAGCAGCCTCCAGGGGGGCGCGGACACTGAAGCTTTCTTT
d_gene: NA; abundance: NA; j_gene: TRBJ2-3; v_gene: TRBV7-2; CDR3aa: CASSPGFGGVPDTQYF; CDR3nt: TGTGCCAGCAGTCCTGGGTTCGGGGGAGTCCCAGATACGCAGTATTTT
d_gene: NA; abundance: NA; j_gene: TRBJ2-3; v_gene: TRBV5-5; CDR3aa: CASSLESREVDTQYF; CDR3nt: TGTGCCAGCAGCTTGGAGTCTAGGGAGGTAGATACGCAGTATTTT
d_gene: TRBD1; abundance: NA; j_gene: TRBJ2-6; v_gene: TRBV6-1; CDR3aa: CASSDVTGRRLGGANVLTF; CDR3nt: TGTGCCAGCAGTGACGTGACAGGGAGACGGCTAGGGGGGGCCAACGTCCTGACTTTC
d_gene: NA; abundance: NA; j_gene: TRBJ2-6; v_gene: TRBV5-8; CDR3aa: CASSLERGSGANVLTF; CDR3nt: TGTGCCAGCAGCTTGGAAAGGGGCTCTGGGGCCAACGTCCTGACTTTC
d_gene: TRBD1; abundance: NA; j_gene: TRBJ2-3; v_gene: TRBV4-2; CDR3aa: CASSQITGGKDTQYF; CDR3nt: TGTGCCAGCAGCCAAATCACAGGGGGGAAGGATACGCAGTATTTT
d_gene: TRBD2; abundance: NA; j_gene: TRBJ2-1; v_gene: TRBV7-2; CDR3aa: CASSSGGLAGGEQFF; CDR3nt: TGTGCCAGCAGCAGCGGGGGACTAGCGGGGGGCGAGCAGTTCTTC
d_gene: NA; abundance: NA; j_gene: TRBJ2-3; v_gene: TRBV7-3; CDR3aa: CASSLRSSSRDTQYF; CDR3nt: TGTGCCAGCAGCTTAAGGTCGAGCAGTCGGGATACGCAGTATTTT
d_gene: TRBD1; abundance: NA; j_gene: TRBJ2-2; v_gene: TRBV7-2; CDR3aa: CASRPTGPSNTGELFF; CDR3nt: TGTGCCAGCAGGCCGACAGGGCCTTCGAACACCGGGGAGCTGTTTTTT
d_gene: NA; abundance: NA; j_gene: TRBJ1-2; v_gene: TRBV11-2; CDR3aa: CASSFGDSEGYGYTF; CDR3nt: TGTGCCAGCAGCTTTGGGGACTCAGAAGGGTATGGCTACACCTTC
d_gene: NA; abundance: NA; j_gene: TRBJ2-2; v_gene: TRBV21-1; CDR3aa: CASSKSGSGGPNTGELFF; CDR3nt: TGTGCCAGCAGCAAGTCGGGTAGCGGGGGACCAAACACCGGGGAGCTGTTTTTT
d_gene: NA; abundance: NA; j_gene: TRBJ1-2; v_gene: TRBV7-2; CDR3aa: CASSRTDEGYTF; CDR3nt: TGTGCCAGCAGCCGGACGGATGAGGGCTACACCTTC
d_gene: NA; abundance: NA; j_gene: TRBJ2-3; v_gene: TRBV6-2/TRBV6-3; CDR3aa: CASSYGGENTDTQYF; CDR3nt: TGTGCCAGCAGTTACGGGGGCGAAAACACAGATACGCAGTATTTT
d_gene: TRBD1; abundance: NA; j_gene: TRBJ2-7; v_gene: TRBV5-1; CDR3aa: CASSLAGGDRGASYEQYF; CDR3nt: TGCGCCAGCAGCTTGGCCGGCGGGGACAGGGGTGCCTCCTACGAGCAGTACTTC
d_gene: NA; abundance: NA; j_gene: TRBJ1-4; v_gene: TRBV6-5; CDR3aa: CASSYRSGALFF; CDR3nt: TGTGCCAGCAGTTACCGGAGTGGGGCTCTGTTTTTT
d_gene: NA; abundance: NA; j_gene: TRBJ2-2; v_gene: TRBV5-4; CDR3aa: CASSLAPGQAGELFF; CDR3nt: TGTGCCAGCAGCTTGGCCCCGGGTCAGGCCGGGGAGCTGTTTTTT
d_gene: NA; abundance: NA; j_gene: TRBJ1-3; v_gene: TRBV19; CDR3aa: CASSISGVGNTIYF; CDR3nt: TGTGCCAGTAGTATCTCAGGGGTAGGAAACACCATATATTTT
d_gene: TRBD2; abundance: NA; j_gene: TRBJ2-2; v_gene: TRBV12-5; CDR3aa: CASAYSSGTNTGELFF; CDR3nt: TGTGCTAGTGCCTATTCTAGCGGGACGAACACCGGGGAGCTGTTTTTT
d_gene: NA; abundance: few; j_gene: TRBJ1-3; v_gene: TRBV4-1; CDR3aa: CASSQILLSGNTIYF; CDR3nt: TGCGCCAGCAGCCAAATTCTCCTCTCTGGAAACACCATATATTTT
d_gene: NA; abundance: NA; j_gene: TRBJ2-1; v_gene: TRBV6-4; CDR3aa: CASSPLGVGEQFF; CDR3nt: TGTGCCAGCAGTCCACTCGGGGTTGGTGAGCAGTTCTTC
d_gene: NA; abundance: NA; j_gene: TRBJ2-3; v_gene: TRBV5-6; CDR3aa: CASSLVSPSTDTQYF; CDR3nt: TGTGCCAGCAGCTTGGTCAGTCCTAGCACAGATACGCAGTATTTT
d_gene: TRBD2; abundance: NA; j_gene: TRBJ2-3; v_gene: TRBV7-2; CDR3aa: CASSPPSGRGGRPTDTQYF; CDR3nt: TGTGCCAGCAGCCCACCTAGCGGGAGAGGCGGAAGACCCACAGATACGCAGTATTTT
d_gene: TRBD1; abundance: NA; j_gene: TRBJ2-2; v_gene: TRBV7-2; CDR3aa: CASSPGTGEVNTGELFF; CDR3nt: TGTGCCAGCAGCCCCGGGACAGGGGAGGTAAACACCGGGGAGCTGTTTTTT
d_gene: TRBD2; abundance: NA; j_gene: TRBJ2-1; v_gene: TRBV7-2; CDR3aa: CASSNGLAGGSYNEQFF; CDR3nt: TGTGCCAGCAGCAATGGACTAGCGGGGGGATCCTACAATGAGCAGTTCTTC
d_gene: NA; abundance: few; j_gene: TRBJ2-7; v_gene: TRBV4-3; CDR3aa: CASSQERKGDEQYF; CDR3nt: TGCGCCAGCAGCCAAGAGAGGAAGGGCGACGAGCAGTACTTC
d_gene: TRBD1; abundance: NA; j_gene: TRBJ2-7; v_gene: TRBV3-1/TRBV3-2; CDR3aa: CASRGTDSSYEQYF; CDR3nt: TGTGCCAGCAGGGGGACAGACAGCTCCTACGAGCAGTACTTC
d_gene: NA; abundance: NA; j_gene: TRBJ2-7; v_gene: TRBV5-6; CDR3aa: CASSLKGHGPYEQYF; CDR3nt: TGTGCCAGCAGCTTGAAAGGACATGGTCCCTACGAGCAGTACTTC
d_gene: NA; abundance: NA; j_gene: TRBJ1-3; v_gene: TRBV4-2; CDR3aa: CASSQVSGGSGNTIYF; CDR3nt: TGTGCCAGCAGCCAAGTTTCAGGCGGATCTGGAAACACCATATATTTT
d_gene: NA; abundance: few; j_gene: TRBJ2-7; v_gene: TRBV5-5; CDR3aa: CASSRDLVSYEQYF; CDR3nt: TGTGCCAGCAGCAGGGACCTCGTTTCCTACGAGCAGTACTTC
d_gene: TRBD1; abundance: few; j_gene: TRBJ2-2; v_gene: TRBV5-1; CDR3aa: CASSELAGQANTGELFF; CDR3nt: TGCGCCAGCAGCGAGCTTGCGGGACAGGCGAACACCGGGGAGCTGTTTTTT
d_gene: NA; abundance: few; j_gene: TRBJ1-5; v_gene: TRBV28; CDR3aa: CASSLDDYSNQPQHF; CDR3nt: TGTGCCAGCAGCCTTGACGATTATAGCAATCAGCCCCAGCATTTT
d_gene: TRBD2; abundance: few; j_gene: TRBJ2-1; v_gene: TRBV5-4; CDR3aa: CASSLDLSGRGSYNEQFF; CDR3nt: TGTGCCAGCAGCTTGGATCTTAGCGGGAGGGGCTCCTACAATGAGCAGTTCTTC
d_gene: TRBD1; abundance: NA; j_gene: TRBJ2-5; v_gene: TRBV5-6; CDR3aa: CASSQDGTEGTQYF; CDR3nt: TGTGCCAGCAGCCAGGATGGGACAGAGGGGACCCAGTACTTC
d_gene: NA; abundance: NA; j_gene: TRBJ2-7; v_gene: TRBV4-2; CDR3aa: CASSHPMNSPSYEQYF; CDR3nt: TGTGCCAGCAGCCACCCCATGAACTCCCCGTCCTACGAGCAGTACTTC
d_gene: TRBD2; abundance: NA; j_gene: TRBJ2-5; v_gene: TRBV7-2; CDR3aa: CASSLGGKRGGGETQYF; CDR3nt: TGTGCCAGCAGCTTAGGCGGGAAGCGGGGGGGCGGGGAGACCCAGTACTTC
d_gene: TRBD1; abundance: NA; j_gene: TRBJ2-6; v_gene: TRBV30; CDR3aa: CAWRTGALSGANVLTF; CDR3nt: TGTGCCTGGAGGACAGGGGCGCTCTCTGGGGCCAACGTCCTGACTTTC
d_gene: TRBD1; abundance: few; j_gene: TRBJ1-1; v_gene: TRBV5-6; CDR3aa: CASSLRLQGARTEAFF; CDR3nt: TGTGCCAGCAGCCTAAGACTACAGGGGGCGAGAACTGAAGCTTTCTTT
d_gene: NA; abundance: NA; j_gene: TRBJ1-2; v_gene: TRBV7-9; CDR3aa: CASSLAHTSTGYGYTF; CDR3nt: TGTGCCAGCAGCTTAGCCCATACATCGACCGGCTATGGCTACACCTTC
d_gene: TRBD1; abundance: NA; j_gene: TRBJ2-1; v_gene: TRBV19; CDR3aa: CASSTITGGNDEQFF; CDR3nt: TGTGCCAGTAGTACGATTACAGGGGGCAACGATGAGCAGTTCTTC
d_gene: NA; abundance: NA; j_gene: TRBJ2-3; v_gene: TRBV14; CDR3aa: CASSQESAYTDTQYF; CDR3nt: TGTGCCAGCAGCCAAGAGAGCGCGTACACAGATACGCAGTATTTT
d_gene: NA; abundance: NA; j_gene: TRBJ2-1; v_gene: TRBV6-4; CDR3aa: CASSDVGGLGSYNEQFF; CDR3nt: TGTGCCAGCAGTGACGTTGGGGGATTGGGGTCCTACAATGAGCAGTTCTTC
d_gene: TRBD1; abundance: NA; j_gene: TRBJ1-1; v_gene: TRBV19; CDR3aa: CASSPQGGRTEAFF; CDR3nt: TGTGCCAGTAGTCCGCAGGGGGGACGGACTGAAGCTTTCTTT
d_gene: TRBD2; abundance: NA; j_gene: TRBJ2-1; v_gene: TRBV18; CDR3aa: CASSPEGLAGGRQFF; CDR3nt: TGTGCCAGCTCACCGGAGGGACTAGCGGGAGGGCGGCAGTTCTTC
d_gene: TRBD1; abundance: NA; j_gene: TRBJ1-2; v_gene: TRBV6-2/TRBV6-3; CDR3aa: CASSDTGEGGYTF; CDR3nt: TGTGCCAGCAGCGATACAGGGGAGGGAGGCTACACCTTC
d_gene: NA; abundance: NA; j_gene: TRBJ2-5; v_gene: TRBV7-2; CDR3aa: CASSLVQETQYF; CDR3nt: TGTGCCAGCAGCTTAGTCCAAGAGACCCAGTACTTC
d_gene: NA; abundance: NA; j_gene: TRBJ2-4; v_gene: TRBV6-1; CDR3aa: CASGAGSKNIQYF; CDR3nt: TGTGCCAGCGGGGCGGGTTCAAAAAACATTCAGTACTTC
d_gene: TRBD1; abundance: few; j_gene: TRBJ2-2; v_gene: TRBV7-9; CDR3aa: CASRTGTGVWGELFF; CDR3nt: TGTGCCAGCAGAACCGGGACAGGGGTCTGGGGGGAGCTGTTTTTT
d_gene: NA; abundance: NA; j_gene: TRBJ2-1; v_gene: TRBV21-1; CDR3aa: CASSKPRGGAYNEQFF; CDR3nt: TGTGCCAGCAGCAAACCCAGGGGGGGGGCCTACAATGAGCAGTTCTTC